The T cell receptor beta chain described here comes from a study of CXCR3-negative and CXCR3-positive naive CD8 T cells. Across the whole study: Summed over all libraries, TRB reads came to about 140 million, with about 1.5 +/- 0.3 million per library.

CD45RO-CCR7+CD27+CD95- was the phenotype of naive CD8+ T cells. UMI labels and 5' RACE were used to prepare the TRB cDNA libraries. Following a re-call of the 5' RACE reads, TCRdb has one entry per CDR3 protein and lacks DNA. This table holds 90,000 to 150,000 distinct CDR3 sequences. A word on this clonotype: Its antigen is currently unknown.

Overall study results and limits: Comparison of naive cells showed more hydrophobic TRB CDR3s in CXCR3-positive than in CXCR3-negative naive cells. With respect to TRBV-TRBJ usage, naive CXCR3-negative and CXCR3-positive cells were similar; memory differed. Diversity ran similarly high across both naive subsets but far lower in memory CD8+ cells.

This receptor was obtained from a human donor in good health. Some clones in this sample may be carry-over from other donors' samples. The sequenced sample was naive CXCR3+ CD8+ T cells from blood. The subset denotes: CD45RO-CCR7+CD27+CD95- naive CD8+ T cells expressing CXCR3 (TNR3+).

The CDR3 sequence: CSVKGETEQYF. The chain has TRBV29-1 and TRBJ2-7. The CDR3 is 11 residues long. Per germline, CDR1 SQVTM and CDR2 ANQGSEA.